The clone carrying this T cell receptor (beta chain) was counted many times. No antigen is known for it. Trimming shortened V by 1 base and J by 7 bases, and 11 bases separated the two germline ends. CDR1 is SEHNR and CDR2 is FQNEAQ in the germline V gene (reference sequence). CDR3 length: 13 amino acids. The data derive from a study of type 1 regulatory T cells. TCRdb used MiXCR to reprocess the reads, holding one entry per CDR3 protein. Altogether about 42,000 distinct CDR3 sequences are present, less than 15% being singletons, with the ten largest covering around 8%. Study-wide points: Compared with non-Tr1 cells, Tr1 cells showed a narrower TCR repertoire.

The rearrangement uses TRBV7-9 and TRBJ2-7; TRBD1 is a possible D gene (5 bases). The origin of this receptor is a human donor in good health. The sequencing sample was made of cultured non-Tr1 T cells, either the whole culture or a sorted T cell fraction (not recorded which). This CDR3 reads CASSLEGQGEQYF. CDR3 DNA: TGTGCCAGCAGCTTAGAGGGTCAGGGAGAGCAGTACTTC.